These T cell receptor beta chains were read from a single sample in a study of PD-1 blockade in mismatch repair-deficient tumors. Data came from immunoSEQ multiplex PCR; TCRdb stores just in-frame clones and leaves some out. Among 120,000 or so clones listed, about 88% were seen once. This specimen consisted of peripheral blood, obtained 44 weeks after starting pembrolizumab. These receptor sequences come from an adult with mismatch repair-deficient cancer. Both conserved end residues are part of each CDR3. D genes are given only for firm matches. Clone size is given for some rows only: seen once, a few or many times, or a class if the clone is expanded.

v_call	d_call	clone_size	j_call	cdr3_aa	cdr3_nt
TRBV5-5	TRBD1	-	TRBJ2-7	CASSPSGTGGYEQYF	TGTGCCAGCAGCCCCTCCGGGACAGGGGGCTACGAGCAGTACTTC
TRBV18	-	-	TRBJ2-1	CASSLGTNNEQFF	TGTGCCAGCTCACTCGGGACAAACAATGAGCAGTTCTTC
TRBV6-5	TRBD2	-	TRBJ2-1	CASSYSELAGEQFF	TGTGCCAGCAGTTACTCGGAACTAGCGGGCGAGCAGTTCTTC
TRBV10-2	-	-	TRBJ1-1	CASSDKAATEAFF	TGCGCCAGCAGTGATAAGGCAGCCACTGAAGCTTTCTTT
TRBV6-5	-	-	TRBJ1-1	CASSPDRRNTEAFF	TGTGCCAGCAGTCCAGACAGGAGGAACACTGAAGCTTTCTTT
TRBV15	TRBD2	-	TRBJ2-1	CATSRGAGGPKNEQFF	TGTGCCACCAGCAGAGGGGCGGGAGGGCCCAAAAATGAGCAGTTCTTC
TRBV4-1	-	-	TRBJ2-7	CASSQGRETAYEQYF	TGCGCCAGCAGCCAAGGCCGGGAAACCGCCTACGAGCAGTACTTC
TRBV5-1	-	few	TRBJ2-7	CASSLYTGRDYEQYF	TGCGCCAGCAGCTTGTACACAGGGAGAGACTACGAGCAGTACTTC
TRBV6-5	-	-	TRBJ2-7	CASSYELGSEQYF	TGTGCCAGCAGTTATGAGCTCGGAAGCGAGCAGTACTTC
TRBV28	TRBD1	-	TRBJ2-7	CASSTGTGAYEQYF	TGTGCCAGCAGCACCGGGACAGGGGCCTACGAGCAGTACTTC
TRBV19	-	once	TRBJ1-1	CASSIKRPGERVNTEAFF	TGTGCCAGTAGTATTAAAAGGCCAGGGGAAAGGGTGAACACTGAAGCTTTCTTT
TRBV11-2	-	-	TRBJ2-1	CASSLVSEQFF	TGTGCCAGCAGCTTAGTCAGTGAGCAGTTCTTC
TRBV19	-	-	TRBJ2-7	CASSIGGALSYEQYF	TGTGCCAGTAGTATAGGGGGGGCCCTCTCCTACGAGCAGTACTTC
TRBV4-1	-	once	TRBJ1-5	CASSQPNGMEPQHF	TGCGCCAGCAGCCAACCCAACGGGATGGAGCCCCAGCATTTT
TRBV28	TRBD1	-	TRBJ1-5	CASSRTGGNQPQHF	TGTGCCAGCAGTCGGACAGGGGGCAATCAGCCCCAGCATTTT
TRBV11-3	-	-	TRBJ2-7	CASSLKSRLGTPSYEQYF	TGTGCCAGCAGCTTAAAGAGTAGGCTCGGGACACCTTCCTACGAGCAGTACTTC
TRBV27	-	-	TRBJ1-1	CASTPDSSPNTEAFF	TGTGCCAGCACCCCCGACAGTTCCCCGAACACTGAAGCTTTCTTT
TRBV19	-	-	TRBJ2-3	CASSTGRETDTQYF	TGTGCCAGTAGTACTGGGAGAGAGACAGATACGCAGTATTTT
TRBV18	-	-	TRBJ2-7	CASSPPLVGRHEQYF	TGTGCCAGCTCACCACCGTTGGTAGGGAGGCACGAGCAGTACTTC
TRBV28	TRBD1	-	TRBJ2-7	CASSPNQGVYEQYF	TGTGCCAGCAGCCCCAACCAGGGGGTCTACGAGCAGTACTTC
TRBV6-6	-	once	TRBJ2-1	CASSDAQDYNEQFF	TGTGCCAGCAGTGATGCCCAGGATTACAATGAGCAGTTCTTC
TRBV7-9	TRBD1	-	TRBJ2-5	CASSLVGTGPETQYF	TGTGCCAGCAGCTTAGTCGGGACAGGGCCAGAGACCCAGTACTTC
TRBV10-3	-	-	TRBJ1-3	CAISELQGGNTIYF	TGTGCCATCAGTGAGTTGCAGGGTGGAAACACCATATATTTT
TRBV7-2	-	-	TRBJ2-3	CASSRNSGTDTQYF	TGTGCCAGCAGCCGCAATAGTGGCACAGATACGCAGTATTTT
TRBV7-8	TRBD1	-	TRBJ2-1	CASSLGPGQNNEQFF	TGTGCCAGCAGCTTAGGACCGGGACAGAACAATGAGCAGTTCTTC
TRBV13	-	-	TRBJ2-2	CASTQWGWAGELFF	TGTGCCAGCACTCAATGGGGCTGGGCCGGGGAGCTGTTTTTT
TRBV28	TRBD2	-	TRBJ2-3	CASILSRGGDTQYF	TGTGCCAGCATCCTATCCCGGGGGGGAGATACGCAGTATTTT
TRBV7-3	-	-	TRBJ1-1	CASSTQANTEAFF	TGTGCCAGCAGCACCCAGGCTAACACTGAAGCTTTCTTT
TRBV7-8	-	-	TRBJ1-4	CASSLAAREEKLFF	TGTGCCAGCAGCTTAGCGGCTAGGGAGGAAAAACTGTTTTTT
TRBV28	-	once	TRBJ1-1	CASSLQQGMNTEAFF	TGTGCCAGCAGTCTCCAACAGGGAATGAACACTGAAGCTTTCTTT
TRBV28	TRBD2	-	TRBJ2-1	CASSLRAGSNEQFF	TGTGCCAGCAGTTTGCGAGCGGGAAGCAATGAGCAGTTCTTC
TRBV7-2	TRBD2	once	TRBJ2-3	CASSPARQSGGSTDTQYF	TGTGCCAGCAGCCCAGCTCGACAGAGCGGGGGTAGCACAGATACGCAGTATTTT
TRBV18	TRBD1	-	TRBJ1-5	CASSQQDRGGQPQHF	TGTGCCAGCTCACAACAAGACAGGGGTGGTCAGCCCCAGCATTTT
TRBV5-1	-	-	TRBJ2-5	CASSLTFQETQYF	TGCGCCAGCAGCTTGACATTCCAAGAGACCCAGTACTTC
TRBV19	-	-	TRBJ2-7	CASSIGPGLGSYEQYF	TGTGCCAGTAGTATTGGGCCAGGGTTAGGCTCCTACGAGCAGTACTTC
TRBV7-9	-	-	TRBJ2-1	CASSHSSSASSYNEQFF	TGTGCCAGCAGCCATTCCTCTAGCGCGAGCTCCTACAATGAGCAGTTCTTC
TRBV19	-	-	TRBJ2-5	CASRARVQETQYF	TGTGCCAGTAGGGCACGGGTGCAAGAGACCCAGTACTTC
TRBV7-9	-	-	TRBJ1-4	CASSFYTEKLFF	TGTGCCAGCAGCTTCTATACTGAAAAACTGTTTTTT
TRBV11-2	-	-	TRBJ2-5	CASTPVGNQETQYF	TGTGCCAGCACCCCCGTGGGGAACCAAGAGACCCAGTACTTC
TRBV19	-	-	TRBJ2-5	CASSPVGRKQETQYF	TGTGCCAGTAGTCCGGTTGGCCGGAAGCAAGAGACCCAGTACTTC
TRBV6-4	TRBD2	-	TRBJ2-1	CASSEAGGHNEQFF	TGTGCCAGCAGTGAAGCGGGAGGTCACAATGAGCAGTTCTTC
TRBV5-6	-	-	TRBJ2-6	CASSRARSGANVLTF	TGTGCCAGCAGCAGAGCCCGCTCTGGGGCCAACGTCCTGACTTTC
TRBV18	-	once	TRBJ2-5	CASSPGLETQYF	TGTGCCAGCTCCCCAGGGCTGGAGACCCAGTACTTC
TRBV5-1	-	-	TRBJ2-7	CASSLAPKAYEQYF	TGCGCCAGCAGCTTGGCGCCCAAGGCCTACGAGCAGTACTTC
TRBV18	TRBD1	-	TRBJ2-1	CASSGNRGFRGEQFF	TGTGCCAGCTCTGGAAACAGGGGGTTTCGGGGTGAGCAGTTCTTC
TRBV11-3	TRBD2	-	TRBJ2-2	CASSDQLGLAGYTGELFF	TGTGCCAGCAGCGATCAACTCGGACTAGCGGGATACACCGGGGAGCTGTTTTTT
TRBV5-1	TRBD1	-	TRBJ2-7	CASSPSGGLEQYF	TGCGCCAGCAGCCCATCAGGGGGCCTCGAGCAGTACTTC
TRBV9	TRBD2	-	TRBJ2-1	CASSRGGNEQFF	TGTGCCAGCAGCCGGGGGGGCAATGAGCAGTTCTTC
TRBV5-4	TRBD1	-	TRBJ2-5	CASSGQGGLIETQYF	TGTGCCAGCAGTGGACAGGGCGGTTTGATAGAGACCCAGTACTTC
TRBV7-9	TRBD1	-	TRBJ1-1	CASSLTLDRGDTEAFF	TGTGCCAGCAGCTTAACCCTAGACAGGGGCGACACTGAAGCTTTCTTT
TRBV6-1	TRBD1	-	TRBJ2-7	CASRAWTGEDEQYF	TGTGCCAGCAGAGCTTGGACAGGGGAGGACGAGCAGTACTTC
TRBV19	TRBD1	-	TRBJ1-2	CATRQGGGYTF	TGTGCCACTCGACAGGGAGGTGGCTACACCTTC
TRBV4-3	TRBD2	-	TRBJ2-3	CASSQRGLAGTTDTQYF	TGCGCCAGCAGCCAAAGGGGATTAGCGGGAACCACAGATACGCAGTATTTT
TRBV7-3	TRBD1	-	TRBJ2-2	CASRQGGQNTGELFF	TGTGCCAGCCGACAGGGGGGGCAGAACACCGGGGAGCTGTTTTTT
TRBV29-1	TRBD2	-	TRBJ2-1	CSVEDHSGSVYNEQFF	TGCAGCGTTGAAGACCATAGCGGGTCAGTATACAATGAGCAGTTCTTC
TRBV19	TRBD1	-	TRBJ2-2	CATTTGGGGGELFF	TGTGCCACCACGACAGGGGGCGGCGGCGGGGAGCTGTTTTTT
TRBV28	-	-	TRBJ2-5	CASSHDRGGGETQYF	TGTGCCAGCAGTCATGACAGGGGAGGGGGAGAGACCCAGTACTTC
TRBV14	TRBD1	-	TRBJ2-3	CASRVTGGGDTQYF	TGTGCCAGCAGGGTAACAGGGGGCGGAGATACGCAGTATTTT
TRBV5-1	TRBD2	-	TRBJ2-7	CASRVTSGSSEQYF	TGCGCCAGCAGGGTGACTAGCGGGAGCTCCGAGCAGTACTTC